These T cell receptor beta chains were read from a single sample in a study of T-cell memory formation after mild COVID-19. Each CDR3 protein gets one entry after TCRdb re-called the 5' RACE reads with MiXCR. The data contain around 340,000 distinct CDR3 sequences, 20% to 25% of them seen just once; the ten biggest clones take up 9.5% to 15%. What was sequenced was PBMCs or a T cell subset sorted from them (not recorded which). The receptors stem from an adult woman who had mild COVID-19 (a few samples of this study predate the infection). Cell type and time point are not known. Each CDR3 is given with its conserved first and last residue. Fields, in order: CDR3 protein, CDR3 DNA, D gene, V gene, clone size, J gene. The D gene is left open where the match is weak. Part of the rows lack a size; the others show once, few, many or a class for expanded clones.

CDR3aa: CASSLDRAEEKLFF; CDR3nt: TGTGCCAGCAGCCTCGACAGGGCTGAAGAAAAACTGTTTTTT; d_gene: TRBD1; v_gene: TRBV6-5; abundance: -; j_gene: TRBJ1-4
CDR3aa: CDSSKSQGFTDTQYF; CDR3nt: TGTGACAGCAGTAAAAGTCAGGGTTTCACAGATACGCAGTATTTT; d_gene: -; v_gene: TRBV2; abundance: -; j_gene: TRBJ2-3
CDR3aa: CASSTRGRETQYF; CDR3nt: TGCGCCAGCAGCACCAGGGGGCGGGAGACCCAGTACTTC; d_gene: TRBD1; v_gene: TRBV5-1; abundance: -; j_gene: TRBJ2-5
CDR3aa: CASSQGLAVYNEQFF; CDR3nt: TGTGCCAGCAGCCAAGGACTAGCGGTTTACAATGAGCAGTTCTTC; d_gene: TRBD2; v_gene: TRBV4-2; abundance: -; j_gene: TRBJ2-1
CDR3aa: CASSPRGTGGTDTQYF; CDR3nt: TGCGCCAGCAGCCCGCGAGGGACAGGGGGCACAGATACGCAGTATTTT; d_gene: TRBD1; v_gene: TRBV4-1; abundance: few; j_gene: TRBJ2-3
CDR3aa: CASSLVQDYEQYF; CDR3nt: TGCGCCAGCAGCTTGGTACAGGACTACGAGCAGTACTTC; d_gene: -; v_gene: TRBV5-1; abundance: -; j_gene: TRBJ2-7
CDR3aa: CASSPFPGEAPLHF; CDR3nt: TGTGCCAGCTCACCTTTCCCCGGGGAGGCACCCCTCCACTTT; d_gene: -; v_gene: TRBV18; abundance: -; j_gene: TRBJ1-6
CDR3aa: CSVEVAGDEKLFF; CDR3nt: TGCAGCGTTGAAGTAGCGGGGGACGAAAAACTGTTTTTT; d_gene: -; v_gene: TRBV29-1; abundance: few; j_gene: TRBJ1-4
CDR3aa: CATRTGGNSPLHF; CDR3nt: TGTGCCACCAGGACAGGGGGAAATTCACCCCTCCACTTT; d_gene: TRBD1; v_gene: TRBV12-3/TRBV12-4; abundance: -; j_gene: TRBJ1-6
CDR3aa: CASSLDGGASSYGYTF; CDR3nt: TGCGCCAGCAGCTTGGATGGGGGGGCCAGTAGCTATGGCTACACCTTC; d_gene: -; v_gene: TRBV5-1; abundance: -; j_gene: TRBJ1-2
CDR3aa: CSASPLRGRDYGYTF; CDR3nt: TGCAGTGCTAGCCCCCTTCGGGGGCGCGACTATGGCTACACCTTC; d_gene: -; v_gene: TRBV20-1; abundance: few; j_gene: TRBJ1-2
CDR3aa: CASAYAGDDEQFF; CDR3nt: TGTGCCAGTGCGTACGCGGGAGATGATGAGCAGTTCTTC; d_gene: TRBD2; v_gene: TRBV12-3/TRBV12-4; abundance: few; j_gene: TRBJ2-1
CDR3aa: CASSYRQGRNQPQHF; CDR3nt: TGTGCCAGCAGTTATCGACAGGGCCGCAATCAGCCCCAGCATTTT; d_gene: TRBD1; v_gene: TRBV6-5; abundance: -; j_gene: TRBJ1-5
CDR3aa: CASSSNNQGVLLETQYF; CDR3nt: TGTGCCAGCAGCTCAAATAACCAGGGCGTCCTCCTGGAGACCCAGTACTTC; d_gene: -; v_gene: TRBV5-6; abundance: few; j_gene: TRBJ2-5
CDR3aa: CASSATGFSYEQYF; CDR3nt: TGTGCTAGCAGCGCTACAGGGTTCTCCTACGAGCAGTACTTC; d_gene: -; v_gene: TRBV7-7; abundance: -; j_gene: TRBJ2-7
CDR3aa: CAGSLAKNEQFF; CDR3nt: TGTGCCGGCAGCTTAGCCAAGAATGAGCAGTTCTTC; d_gene: -; v_gene: TRBV7-9; abundance: -; j_gene: TRBJ2-1
CDR3aa: CASGTLAGFYEQYF; CDR3nt: TGTGCCAGCGGCACTTTAGCGGGATTCTACGAGCAGTACTTC; d_gene: TRBD2; v_gene: TRBV11-3; abundance: few; j_gene: TRBJ2-7
CDR3aa: CSARDHSTGNYEQYF; CDR3nt: TGCAGTGCTAGAGATCACAGCACTGGGAACTACGAGCAGTACTTC; d_gene: -; v_gene: TRBV20-1; abundance: few; j_gene: TRBJ2-7
CDR3aa: CASNDGNVQETQYF; CDR3nt: TGTGCCAGCAACGACGGGAACGTACAAGAGACCCAGTACTTC; d_gene: -; v_gene: TRBV2; abundance: few; j_gene: TRBJ2-5
CDR3aa: CASSHGYTF; CDR3nt: TGTGCCAGCAGCCACGGCTACACCTTC; d_gene: -; v_gene: TRBV6-5; abundance: -; j_gene: TRBJ1-2
CDR3aa: CATSRDSWGGVIQYF; CDR3nt: TGTGCCACCAGCAGAGATTCGTGGGGAGGAGTCATTCAGTACTTC; d_gene: -; v_gene: TRBV15; abundance: -; j_gene: TRBJ2-4
CDR3aa: CASSYDNTGELFF; CDR3nt: TGTGCCAGCAGTTACGACAACACCGGGGAGCTGTTTTTT; d_gene: -; v_gene: TRBV6-6; abundance: few; j_gene: TRBJ2-2
CDR3aa: CASSQEGSRDTQYF; CDR3nt: TGTGCCAGCAGCCAAGAAGGCAGTAGGGATACGCAGTATTTT; d_gene: -; v_gene: TRBV3-1; abundance: -; j_gene: TRBJ2-3
CDR3aa: CATSRDRTSGWDEQYF; CDR3nt: TGTGCCACCAGCAGAGATCGGACTAGCGGTTGGGACGAGCAGTACTTC; d_gene: TRBD2; v_gene: TRBV15; abundance: -; j_gene: TRBJ2-7
CDR3aa: CASSSKVGARNEKLFF; CDR3nt: TGTGCCAGCAGCTCTAAAGTGGGGGCCCGGAATGAAAAACTGTTTTTT; d_gene: -; v_gene: TRBV7-9; abundance: -; j_gene: TRBJ1-4
CDR3aa: CASSESRGYEQYF; CDR3nt: TGTGCCAGCAGTGAAAGCAGGGGCTACGAGCAGTACTTC; d_gene: -; v_gene: TRBV2; abundance: few; j_gene: TRBJ2-7
CDR3aa: CASSVVGQVGVNEQFF; CDR3nt: TGTGCCAGCAGCGTAGTGGGACAGGTCGGGGTCAATGAGCAGTTCTTC; d_gene: TRBD1; v_gene: TRBV9; abundance: -; j_gene: TRBJ2-1
CDR3aa: CATSSGDGYGYTF; CDR3nt: TGTGCCACCAGCAGTGGGGACGGCTATGGCTACACCTTC; d_gene: -; v_gene: TRBV15; abundance: few; j_gene: TRBJ1-2
CDR3aa: CASSLGARGSGEQYF; CDR3nt: TGTGCCAGCAGCTTAGGGGCACGGGGGAGCGGCGAGCAGTACTTC; d_gene: -; v_gene: TRBV7-9; abundance: few; j_gene: TRBJ2-7
CDR3aa: CASSQATYGYTF; CDR3nt: TGTGCCAGCAGTCAGGCGACCTATGGCTACACCTTC; d_gene: -; v_gene: TRBV2; abundance: -; j_gene: TRBJ1-2
CDR3aa: CASSPGQGSEQYF; CDR3nt: TGTGCCAGCTCACCCGGACAGGGCTCCGAGCAGTACTTC; d_gene: TRBD1; v_gene: TRBV18; abundance: -; j_gene: TRBJ2-7
CDR3aa: CASSSTSGYTDTQYF; CDR3nt: TGTGCCAGCAGCTCGACTAGCGGATACACAGATACGCAGTATTTT; d_gene: TRBD2; v_gene: TRBV9; abundance: few; j_gene: TRBJ2-3
CDR3aa: CASSYAGLQYF; CDR3nt: TGTGCCAGCAGTTACGCGGGACTCCAGTACTTC; d_gene: -; v_gene: TRBV6-2/TRBV6-3; abundance: few; j_gene: TRBJ2-4
CDR3aa: CSARGGGGRSYEQYF; CDR3nt: TGCAGTGCTAGAGGGGGGGGAGGGCGATCCTACGAGCAGTACTTC; d_gene: TRBD2; v_gene: TRBV20-1; abundance: few; j_gene: TRBJ2-7
CDR3aa: CASSLEDRRFYNEQFF; CDR3nt: TGTGCCAGCAGCTTAGAAGACAGGAGGTTCTACAATGAGCAGTTCTTC; d_gene: -; v_gene: TRBV11-2; abundance: -; j_gene: TRBJ2-1
CDR3aa: CASSRFAPGLAGRSSYEQYF; CDR3nt: TGCGCCAGCAGCCGATTCGCACCGGGACTAGCGGGCCGTAGCTCCTACGAGCAGTACTTC; d_gene: TRBD2; v_gene: TRBV4-1; abundance: many; j_gene: TRBJ2-7
CDR3aa: CASSLIPGGGSNQPQHF; CDR3nt: TGTGCCAGCAGCTTAATCCCGGGCGGGGGTAGCAATCAGCCCCAGCATTTT; d_gene: -; v_gene: TRBV7-2; abundance: -; j_gene: TRBJ1-5
CDR3aa: CAIRGQGPEAFF; CDR3nt: TGTGCCATCAGGGGACAGGGACCCGAAGCTTTCTTT; d_gene: TRBD1; v_gene: TRBV10-3; abundance: -; j_gene: TRBJ1-1
CDR3aa: CASSFDRASTEAFF; CDR3nt: TGTGCCAGCAGCTTCGACAGGGCCAGCACTGAAGCTTTCTTT; d_gene: TRBD1; v_gene: TRBV5-8; abundance: -; j_gene: TRBJ1-1
CDR3aa: CASSVGNTLNTEAFF; CDR3nt: TGTGCCAGCAGCGTAGGTAACACTTTGAACACTGAAGCTTTCTTT; d_gene: -; v_gene: TRBV9; abundance: -; j_gene: TRBJ1-1
CDR3aa: CASSSPGGTQYF; CDR3nt: TGTGCCAGCAGCTCACCGGGGGGGACCCAGTACTTC; d_gene: TRBD2; v_gene: TRBV7-3; abundance: -; j_gene: TRBJ2-5
CDR3aa: CASSVGQGRFGETQYF; CDR3nt: TGTGCCAGCAGTGTTGGGCAGGGGCGCTTCGGAGAGACCCAGTACTTC; d_gene: -; v_gene: TRBV2; abundance: few; j_gene: TRBJ2-5
CDR3aa: CASSQGIGDPYEQYF; CDR3nt: TGCGCCAGCAGCCAAGGCATAGGCGATCCCTACGAGCAGTACTTC; d_gene: -; v_gene: TRBV4-3; abundance: -; j_gene: TRBJ2-7
CDR3aa: CASSAQGDYGYTF; CDR3nt: TGTGCCAGCAGCGCTCAGGGGGACTATGGCTACACCTTC; d_gene: TRBD1; v_gene: TRBV5-5; abundance: -; j_gene: TRBJ1-2
CDR3aa: CASCMDGDTSSYEQYF; CDR3nt: TGTGCCAGCTGCATGGACGGCGACACGAGCTCCTACGAGCAGTACTTC; d_gene: -; v_gene: TRBV27; abundance: -; j_gene: TRBJ2-7
CDR3aa: CASSPPGPRNTEAFF; CDR3nt: TGTGCCAGCAGTCCCCCGGGACCGAGGAACACTGAAGCTTTCTTT; d_gene: -; v_gene: TRBV6-2/TRBV6-3; abundance: few; j_gene: TRBJ1-1
CDR3aa: CASSEAPSGANVLTF; CDR3nt: TGTGCCAGCAGTGAGGCCCCCTCTGGGGCCAACGTCCTGACTTTC; d_gene: -; v_gene: TRBV2; abundance: once; j_gene: TRBJ2-6
CDR3aa: CASSVEGAVPSETQYF; CDR3nt: TGTGCCAGCAGCGTAGAAGGGGCAGTTCCATCAGAGACCCAGTACTTC; d_gene: -; v_gene: TRBV9; abundance: -; j_gene: TRBJ2-5